This note documents a single TCR beta chain sequence. Its antigen is undetermined. The sample comes from a study of blood T cells in healthy people across ages. Regarding the study as a whole: Investigators treated diversity estimates from one million T cells as underestimates.

Trimming stripped 6 bases from V and 15 bases from J, with 24 bases between. CDR1 is SNHLY, CDR2 FYNNEI, per germline. The CDR3 consists of 14 residues. Sample-barcoded 5' priming and a J-beta primer mix drove a second PCR of about 6 to 12 cycles. Researchers report that a template-switch adaptor with 12 random nucleotides tagged each cDNA molecule. MiXCR was run by TCRdb on the 5' RACE reads, yielding one entry per CDR3 protein. The sample consists of 1,800,000 or so distinct CDR3 sequences, about two fifths of them appearing once. V and J are TRBV2 and TRBJ2-4; the D gene is possibly TRBD1 (6 bases). This TCR was sampled from a human donor in good health. Specimen: blood. CDR3 sequence reads: CASRDSGTREMGYF. CDR3 coding DNA: TGTGCCAGCAGGGACTCCGGGACACGCGAGATGGGGTACTTC.